What follows are 9 T cell receptor beta chains derived from one specimen sequenced in a study of control samples from healthy donors and cancer patients. Only in-frame clones appear in the TCRdb table, and some are missing; sequencing was by immunoSEQ multiplex PCR. The table records approximately 160,000 clones, about 91% of them present only once. The sample consisted of blood. Receptor source: a woman between 40 and 50 years old in good health.

V is TRBV7-2 and J is TRBJ2-7, with D perhaps matching TRBD1 (6 bases). Looked up from germline, CDR1 is SGHTA and CDR2 is FQGNSA. This CDR3 is built from 15 residues. With 2 bases removed from V and 0 bases from J, the gap between germline ends came to 11 bases. CDR3 amino acids: CASSLTGFNSYEQYF. The DNA of the CDR3 is TGTGCCAGCAGCTTAACAGGGTTTAACTCCTACGAGCAGTACTTC.

CDR3: CASSRTSSGRGDTQYF. In nucleotides, the CDR3 is TGTGCCAGCAGCCGGACTAGTTCGGGTCGGGGAGATACGCAGTATTTT. The chain couples TRBV7-9 to TRBJ2-3; 7 bases are shared with TRBD2. The CDR3 consists of 16 residues. Germline loops: CDR1 SEHNR, CDR2 FQNEAQ (reference sequence). V dropped 5 bases and J dropped 5; count of bases not matched to a gene: 13.

The chain joins TRBV13 to TRBJ1-5; no clear D. The CDR3 runs to 15 residues. The ends were cut back, 0 bases at V and 5 bases at J, with 11 bases in the middle. Germline CDR1 and CDR2: PRHDT and FYEKMQ (reference sequence). The DNA for the CDR3 is TGTGCCAGCAGCTTAGGGGGATCTGCAGATCAGCCCCAGCATTTT. Encoded protein: CASSLGGSADQPQHF. Variable domain in full (rest from reference TRBV13 and TRBJ1-5): AAGVIQSPRHLIKEKRETATLKCYPIPRHDTVYWYQQGPGQDPQFLISFYEKMQSDKGSIPDRFSAQQFSDYHSELNMSSLELGDSALYFCASSLGGSADQPQHFGDGTRLSIL.

The chain uses TRBV10-3 and TRBJ2-1, with D perhaps matching TRBD1 (7 bases). V lost 4 bases and J 4 bases, leaving 20 bases between the germline ends. Germline loops: CDR1 ENHRY, CDR2 SYGVKD. The CDR3 spans 17 residues. The CDR3 DNA is TGTGCCATCAGTGGGGCGGGACAGTCAAGGGGTTACAATGAGCAGTTCTTC. As protein: CAISGAGQSRGYNEQFF.

A few counts support this clone. The genes are TRBV6-1 and TRBJ1-4; TRBD1 matches 10 bases. The J segment lost 7 bases and the V segment lost 1 base, leaving 3 bases of the junction unmatched. There are 15 residues in the CDR3. CDR1 is MNHNS, CDR2 SASEGT, per germline. CDR3 in amino acids: CASSEVGTGVEKLFF. CDR3 bases: TGTGCCAGCAGTGAAGTGGGGACAGGGGTTGAAAAACTGTTTTTT.

The rearrangement links TRBV9 to TRBJ2-1, with D hard to call. This CDR3 contains 13 residues. The V end was cut by 0 bases, the J end by 4 bases, with 5 bases between. The germline V gene has CDR1 SGDLS and CDR2 YYNGEE. The CDR3 region is CASSVAAYNEQFF. In DNA form, the CDR3 reads TGTGCCAGCAGCGTAGCAGCGTACAATGAGCAGTTCTTC.

The CDR3: CASSLGGGGGGNEQFF. The CDR3 DNA reads as TGCGCCAGCAGCTTGGGAGGCGGAGGCGGGGGGAATGAGCAGTTCTTC. The chain joins TRBV5-1 to TRBJ2-1, with TRBD2 identical over 8 bases. Losses at the gene ends were 0 bases for V and 7 bases for J; bases not matched to a gene: 9. There are 16 residues in the CDR3. CDR1 SGHRS and CDR2 YFSETQ come from the germline V gene.

The rearrangement joins TRBV19 to TRBJ1-2; 10 bases are a match to TRBD1. J gave up 6 bases and V 5 bases, and 9 bases lay outside the gene matches. Germline CDR1 is LNHDA and CDR2 is SQIVND (reference sequence). This CDR3 contains 15 residues. CDR3 bases: TGTGCCAGTAGTGACCTGGGACAGGGGATGAATGGCTACACCTTC. It is translated as CASSDLGQGMNGYTF.

The genes are TRBV13 and TRBJ2-4, with 8 bases matching TRBD2. V lost 5 bases to trimming and J lost 5 bases; unmatched junction nucleotides: 8. Germline values: CDR1 PRHDT, CDR2 FYEKMQ (reference sequence). This CDR3 region has 15 residues. The CDR3 bases are TGTGCCAGCAGCCCGGGACTAGATCCCCAAAACATTCAGTACTTC. Its translation is CASSPGLDPQNIQYF.